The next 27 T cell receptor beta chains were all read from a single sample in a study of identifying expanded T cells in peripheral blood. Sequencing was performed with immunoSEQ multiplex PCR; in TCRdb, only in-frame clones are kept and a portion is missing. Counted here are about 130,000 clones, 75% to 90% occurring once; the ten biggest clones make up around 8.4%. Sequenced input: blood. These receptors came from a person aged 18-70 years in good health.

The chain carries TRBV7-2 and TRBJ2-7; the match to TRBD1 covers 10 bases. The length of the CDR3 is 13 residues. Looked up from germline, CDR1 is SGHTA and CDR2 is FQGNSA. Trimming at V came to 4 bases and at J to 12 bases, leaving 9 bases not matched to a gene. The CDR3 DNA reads TGTGCCAGCAGCTGGTCCGGGACAGGGGTAGGGTACTTC. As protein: CASSWSGTGVGYF.

This chain's CDR3 is CASSEGPLRTDTQYF. In DNA form, the CDR3 reads TGTGCCAGCAGTGAGGGCCCTTTGAGGACAGATACGCAGTATTTT. This chain connects TRBV2 to TRBJ2-3; the D is unclear. The CDR3 loop spans 15 amino acids. V lost 3 bases to trimming and J lost 3 bases, with 13 bases between them. Germline loops: CDR1 SNHLY, CDR2 FYNNEI.

For the CDR3, the DNA is TGCAGCGTCGCGAAAGGGCAGGCGATGAACACTGAAGCTTTCTTT. This translates into CSVAKGQAMNTEAFF. V is TRBV29-1 and J is TRBJ1-1; D is uncertain. The ends were cut back, 6 bases at V and 0 bases at J, with 17 bases in the middle. CDR3 length equals 15 residues. Looked up from germline, CDR1 is SQVTM and CDR2 is ANQGSEA.

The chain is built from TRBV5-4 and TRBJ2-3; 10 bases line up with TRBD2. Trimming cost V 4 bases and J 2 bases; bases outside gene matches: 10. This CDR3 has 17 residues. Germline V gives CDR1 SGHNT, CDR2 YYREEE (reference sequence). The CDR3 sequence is CASSQGYSGGPTDTQYF. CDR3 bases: TGTGCCAGCAGCCAAGGGTATAGCGGGGGGCCCACAGATACGCAGTATTTT.

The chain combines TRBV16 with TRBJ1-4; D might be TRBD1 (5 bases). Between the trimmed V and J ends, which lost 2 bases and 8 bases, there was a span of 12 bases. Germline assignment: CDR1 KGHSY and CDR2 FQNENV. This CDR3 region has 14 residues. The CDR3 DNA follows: TGTGCCAGCAGCCAACCGCAGGGTCGGGAAAAACTGTTTTTT. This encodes CASSQPQGREKLFF.

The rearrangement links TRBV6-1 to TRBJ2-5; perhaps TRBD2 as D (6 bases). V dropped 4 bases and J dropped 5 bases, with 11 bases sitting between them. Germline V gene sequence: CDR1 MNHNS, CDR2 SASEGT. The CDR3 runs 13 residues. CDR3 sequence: CASSATSSETQYF. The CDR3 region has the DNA TGTGCCAGCAGTGCCACTAGCTCTGAGACCCAGTACTTC.

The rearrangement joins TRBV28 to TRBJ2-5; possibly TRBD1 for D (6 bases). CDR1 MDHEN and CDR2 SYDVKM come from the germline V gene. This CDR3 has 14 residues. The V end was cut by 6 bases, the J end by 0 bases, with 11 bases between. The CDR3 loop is CASRQGGNQETQYF. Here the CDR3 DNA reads TGTGCCAGCAGACAGGGTGGCAACCAAGAGACCCAGTACTTC.

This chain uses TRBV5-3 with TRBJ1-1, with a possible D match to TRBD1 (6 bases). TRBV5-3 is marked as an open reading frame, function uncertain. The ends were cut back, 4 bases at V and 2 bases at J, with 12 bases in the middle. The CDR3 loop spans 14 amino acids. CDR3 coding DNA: TGTGCCAGAAGCCAGGGGATAATAAACACTGAAGCTTTCTTT. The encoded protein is CARSQGIINTEAFF.

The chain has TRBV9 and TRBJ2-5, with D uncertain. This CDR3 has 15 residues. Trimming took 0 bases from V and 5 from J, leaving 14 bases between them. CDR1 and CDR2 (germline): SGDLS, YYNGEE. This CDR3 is CASSVDPASGETQYF. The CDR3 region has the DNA TGTGCCAGCAGCGTAGATCCCGCCTCCGGTGAGACCCAGTACTTC.

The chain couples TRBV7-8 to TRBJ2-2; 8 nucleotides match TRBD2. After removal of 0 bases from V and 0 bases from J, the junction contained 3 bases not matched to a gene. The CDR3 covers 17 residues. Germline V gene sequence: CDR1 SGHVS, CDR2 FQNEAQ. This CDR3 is CASSLALGLANTGELFF. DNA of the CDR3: TGTGCCAGCAGCTTAGCGCTGGGACTAGCGAACACCGGGGAGCTGTTTTTT.

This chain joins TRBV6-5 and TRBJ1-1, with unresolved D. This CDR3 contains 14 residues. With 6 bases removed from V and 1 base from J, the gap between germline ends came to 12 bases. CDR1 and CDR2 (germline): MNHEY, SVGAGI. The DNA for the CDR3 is TGTGCCAGCAGGGACTCCGCACGGAACACTGAAGCTTTCTTT. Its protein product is CASRDSARNTEAFF.

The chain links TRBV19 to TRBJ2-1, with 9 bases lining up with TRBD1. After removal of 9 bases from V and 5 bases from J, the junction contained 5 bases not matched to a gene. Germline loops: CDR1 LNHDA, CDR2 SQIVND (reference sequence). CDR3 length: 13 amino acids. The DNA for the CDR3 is TGTGCCAGCAAGGGGACAGGGAACAATGAGCAGTTCTTC. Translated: CASKGTGNNEQFF.

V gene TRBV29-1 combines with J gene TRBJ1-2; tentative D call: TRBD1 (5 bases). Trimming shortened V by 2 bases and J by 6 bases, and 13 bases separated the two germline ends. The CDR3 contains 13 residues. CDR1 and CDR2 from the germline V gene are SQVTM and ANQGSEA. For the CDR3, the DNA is TGCAGCGTTGAACAGCTGCAGGGCCATGGCTACACCTTC. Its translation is CSVEQLQGHGYTF.

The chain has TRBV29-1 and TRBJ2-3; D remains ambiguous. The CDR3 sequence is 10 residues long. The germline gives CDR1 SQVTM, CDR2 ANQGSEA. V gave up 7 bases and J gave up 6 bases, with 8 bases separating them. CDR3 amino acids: CSGQQDTQYF. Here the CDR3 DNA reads TGCAGCGGCCAACAGGATACGCAGTATTTT.

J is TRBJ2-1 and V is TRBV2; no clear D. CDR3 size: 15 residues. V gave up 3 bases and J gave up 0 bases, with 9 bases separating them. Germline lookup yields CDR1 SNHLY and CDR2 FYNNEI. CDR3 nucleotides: TGTGCCAGCAGTGATATAGAGAGCTCCTACAATGAGCAGTTCTTC. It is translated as CASSDIESSYNEQFF.

CDR3 nucleotides: TGCGCCAGCAGCCTCAACCCCTCAGGAGCCTCTGGAAACACCATATATTTT. Amino acids: CASSLNPSGASGNTIYF. The chain combines TRBV4-1 with TRBJ1-3, with D hard to call. Between the trimmed V and J ends, which lost 4 bases and 0 bases, there was a span of 16 bases. Germline V gene sequence: CDR1 MGHRA, CDR2 YSYEKL. This CDR3 spans 17 amino acids.

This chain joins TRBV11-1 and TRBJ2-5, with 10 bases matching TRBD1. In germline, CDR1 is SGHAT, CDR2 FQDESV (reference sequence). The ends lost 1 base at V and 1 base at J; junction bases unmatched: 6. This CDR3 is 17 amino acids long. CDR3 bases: TGTGCCAGCAGCTTAGGGCTCGGGACAGGGGCCCAAGAGACCCAGTACTTC. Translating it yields CASSLGLGTGAQETQYF. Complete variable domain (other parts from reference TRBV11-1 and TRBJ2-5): EAEVAQSPRYKITEKSQAVAFWCDPISGHATLYWYRQILGQGPELLVQFQDESVVDDSQLPKDRFSAERLKGVDSTLKIQPAELGDSAMYLCASSLGLGTGAQETQYFGPGTRLLVL.

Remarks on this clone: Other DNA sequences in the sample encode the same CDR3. The CDR3 coding sequence is TGTGCCAGCAGCCCTACAGGGCTCTCCTACGAGCAGTACTTC. Encoded protein: CASSPTGLSYEQYF. The chain links TRBV2 to TRBJ2-7; D is perhaps TRBD1 (6 bases). Germline CDR1 SNHLY, CDR2 FYNNEI. This CDR3 has 14 amino acids. V was pared by 6 bases and J by 0 bases, with 12 bases between.

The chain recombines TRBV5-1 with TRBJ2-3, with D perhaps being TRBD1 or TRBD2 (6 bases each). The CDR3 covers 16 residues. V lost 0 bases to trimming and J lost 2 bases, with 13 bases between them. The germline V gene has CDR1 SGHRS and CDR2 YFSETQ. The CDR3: CASSLAGRGLTDTQYF. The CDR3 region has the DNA TGCGCCAGCAGCTTGGCAGGCAGGGGACTCACAGATACGCAGTATTTT.

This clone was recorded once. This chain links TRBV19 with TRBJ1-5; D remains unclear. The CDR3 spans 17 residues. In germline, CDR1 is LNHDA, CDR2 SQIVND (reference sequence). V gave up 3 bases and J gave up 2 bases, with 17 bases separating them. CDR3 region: CASSMSLSGRGNQPQHF. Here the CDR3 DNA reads TGTGCCAGTAGTATGTCCCTGTCTGGACGTGGCAATCAGCCCCAGCATTTT. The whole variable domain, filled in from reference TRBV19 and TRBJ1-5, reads DGGITQSPKYLFRKEGQNVTLSCEQNLNHDAMYWYRQDPGQGLRLIYYSQIVNDFQKGDIAEGYSVSREKKESFPLTVTSAQKNPTAFYLCASSMSLSGRGNQPQHFGDGTRLSIL.

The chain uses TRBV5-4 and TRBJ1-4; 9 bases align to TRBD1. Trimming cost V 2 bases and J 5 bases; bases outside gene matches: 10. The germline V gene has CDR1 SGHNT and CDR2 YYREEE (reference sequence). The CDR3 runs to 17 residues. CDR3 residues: CASSFGGTGIGNEKLFF. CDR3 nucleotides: TGTGCCAGCAGCTTTGGCGGGACAGGGATCGGGAATGAAAAACTGTTTTTT.

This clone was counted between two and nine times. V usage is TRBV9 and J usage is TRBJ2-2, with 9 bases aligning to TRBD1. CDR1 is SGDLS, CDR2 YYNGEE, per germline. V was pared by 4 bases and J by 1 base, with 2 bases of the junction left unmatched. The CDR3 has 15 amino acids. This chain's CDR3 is CASSMTGGNTGELFF. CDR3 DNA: TGTGCCAGCAGCATGACAGGGGGGAACACCGGGGAGCTGTTTTTT.

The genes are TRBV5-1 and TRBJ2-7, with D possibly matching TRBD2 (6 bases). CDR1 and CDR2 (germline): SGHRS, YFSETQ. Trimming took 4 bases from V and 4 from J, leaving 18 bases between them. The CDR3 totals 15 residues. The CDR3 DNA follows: TGCGCCAGCAGCCCGGAGGGACCAACACATTACGAGCAGTACTTC. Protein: CASSPEGPTHYEQYF.

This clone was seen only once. Written as DNA, the CDR3 is TGTGCCAGCAGCAAAGGCGGGGGCCGTAACACTGAAGCTTTCTTT. This translates into CASSKGGGRNTEAFF. V gene TRBV11-3 combines with J gene TRBJ1-1, with a weak D call TRBD1 (6 bases). V was pared by 5 bases and J by 2 bases, with 15 bases between. CDR1 and CDR2 (germline): SGHNT, YENEEA. CDR3 length equals 15 residues.

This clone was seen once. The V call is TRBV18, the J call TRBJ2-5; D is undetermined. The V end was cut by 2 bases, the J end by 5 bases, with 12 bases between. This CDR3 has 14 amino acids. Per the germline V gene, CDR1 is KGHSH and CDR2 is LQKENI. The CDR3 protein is CASSPSATLETQYF. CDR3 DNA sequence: TGTGCCAGCTCACCATCAGCTACTCTGGAGACCCAGTACTTC.

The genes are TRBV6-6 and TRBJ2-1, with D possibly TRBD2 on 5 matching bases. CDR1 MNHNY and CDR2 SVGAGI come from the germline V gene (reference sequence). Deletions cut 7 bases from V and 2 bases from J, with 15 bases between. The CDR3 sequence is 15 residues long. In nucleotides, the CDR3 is TGTGCCAGCACCCCCGAGGGCCTGGCCTACAATGAGCAGTTCTTC. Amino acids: CASTPEGLAYNEQFF.

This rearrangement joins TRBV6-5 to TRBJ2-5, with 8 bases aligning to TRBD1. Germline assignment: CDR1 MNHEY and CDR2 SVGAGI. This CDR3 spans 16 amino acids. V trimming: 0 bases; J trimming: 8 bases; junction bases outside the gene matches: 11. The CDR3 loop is CASSYSLQGAGVTQYF. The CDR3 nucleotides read TGTGCCAGCAGTTACTCGTTGCAGGGGGCAGGGGTAACCCAGTACTTC.